One T cell receptor (beta chain) is described in this entry. The data belong to a study of control samples from healthy donors and cancer patients. The protocol was immunoSEQ multiplex PCR, while the TCRdb copy is restricted to in-frame clones and leaves out a portion. The table shows 15,000 to 20,000 clones, with about 85% occurring only once. Germline V lookup: CDR1 MNHEY, CDR2 SVGAGI. V was cut by 6 bases and J by 5 bases, with 10 bases left in between. The CDR3 runs to 13 residues. The chain uses TRBV6-5 and TRBJ2-2; D might be TRBD1 (6 bases). The sequenced sample consisted of PBMCs. The receptor's source is a woman in her seventies with lung cancer. This chain's CDR3 is CASSLQGTGELFF. CDR3 nucleotide sequence: TGTGCCAGCAGCCTACAGGGAACCGGGGAGCTGTTTTTT.